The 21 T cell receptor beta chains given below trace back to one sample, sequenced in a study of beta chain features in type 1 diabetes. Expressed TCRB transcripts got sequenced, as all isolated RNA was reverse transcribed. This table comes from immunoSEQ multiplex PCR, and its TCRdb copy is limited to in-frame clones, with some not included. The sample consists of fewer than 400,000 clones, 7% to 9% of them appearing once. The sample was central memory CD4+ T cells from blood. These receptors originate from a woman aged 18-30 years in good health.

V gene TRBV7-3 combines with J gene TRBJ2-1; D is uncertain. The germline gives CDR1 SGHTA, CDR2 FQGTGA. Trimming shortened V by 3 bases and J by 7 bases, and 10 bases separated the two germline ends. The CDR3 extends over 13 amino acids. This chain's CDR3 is CASSFNSRNEQFF. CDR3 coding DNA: TGTGCCAGCAGCTTTAATTCCCGAAATGAGCAGTTCTTC.

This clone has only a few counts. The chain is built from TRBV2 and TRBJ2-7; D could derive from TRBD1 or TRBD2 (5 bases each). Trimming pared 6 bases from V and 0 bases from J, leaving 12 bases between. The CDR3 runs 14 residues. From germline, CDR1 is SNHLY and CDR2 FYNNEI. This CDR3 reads CASRWDQSSYEQYF. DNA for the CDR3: TGTGCCAGCAGGTGGGACCAAAGCTCCTACGAGCAGTACTTC.

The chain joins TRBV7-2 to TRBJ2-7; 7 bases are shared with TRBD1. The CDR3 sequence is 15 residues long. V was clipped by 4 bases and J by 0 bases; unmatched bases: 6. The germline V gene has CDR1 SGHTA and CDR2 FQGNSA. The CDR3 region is CASSYRDSSSYEQYF. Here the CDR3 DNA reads TGTGCCAGCAGCTACCGGGACAGTAGCTCCTACGAGCAGTACTTC.

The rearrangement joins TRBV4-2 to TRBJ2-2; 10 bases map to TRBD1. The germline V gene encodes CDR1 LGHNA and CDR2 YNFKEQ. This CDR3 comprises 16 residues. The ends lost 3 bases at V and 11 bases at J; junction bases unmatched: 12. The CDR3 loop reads CASSQNPGQGIGELFF. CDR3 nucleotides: TGTGCCAGCAGCCAGAATCCGGGACAGGGGATAGGAGAGCTGTTTTTT.

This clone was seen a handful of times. CDR3 region: CATSRGAGGFNEQFF. CDR3 bases: TGTGCCACCAGCAGGGGCGCGGGAGGGTTCAATGAGCAGTTCTTC. The chain employs TRBV15 and TRBJ2-1; 9 bases align to TRBD2. Unmatched junction bases numbered 6, after V lost 3 bases and J lost 6 bases. Germline V lookup: CDR1 LNHNV, CDR2 YYDKDF (reference sequence). CDR3 length: 15 amino acids.

CDR3 sequence: CASSQTSKPNLGQNYEQYF. The DNA for the CDR3 is TGCGCCAGCAGCCAGACTTCTAAACCTAACCTCGGACAGAACTACGAGCAGTACTTC. The V and J genes are TRBV5-1 and TRBJ2-7; D perhaps matches TRBD1 (6 bases). The CDR3 extends over 19 amino acids. Per germline, CDR1 SGHRS and CDR2 YFSETQ. V gave up 4 bases and J gave up 3 bases, with 29 bases separating them.

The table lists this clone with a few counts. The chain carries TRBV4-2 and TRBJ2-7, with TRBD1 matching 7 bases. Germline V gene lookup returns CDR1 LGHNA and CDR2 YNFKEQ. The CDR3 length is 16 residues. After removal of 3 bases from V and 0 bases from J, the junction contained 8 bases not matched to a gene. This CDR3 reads CASSQSGTDFSYEQYF. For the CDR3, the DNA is TGTGCCAGCAGCCAGTCCGGGACAGATTTCTCCTACGAGCAGTACTTC.

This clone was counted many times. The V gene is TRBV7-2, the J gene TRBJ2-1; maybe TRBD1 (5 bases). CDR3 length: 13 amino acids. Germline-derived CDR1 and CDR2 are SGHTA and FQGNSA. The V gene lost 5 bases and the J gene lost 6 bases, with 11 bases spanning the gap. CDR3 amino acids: CASSLVRGNEQFF. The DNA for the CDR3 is TGTGCCAGCAGCCTCGTTAGGGGCAATGAGCAGTTCTTC.

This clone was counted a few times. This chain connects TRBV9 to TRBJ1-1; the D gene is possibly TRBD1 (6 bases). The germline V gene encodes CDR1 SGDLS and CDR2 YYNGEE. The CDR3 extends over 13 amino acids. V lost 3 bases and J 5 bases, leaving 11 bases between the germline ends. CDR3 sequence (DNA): TGTGCCAGCAGCGCTCAGGGGTCGACTGAAGCTTTCTTT. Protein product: CASSAQGSTEAFF.

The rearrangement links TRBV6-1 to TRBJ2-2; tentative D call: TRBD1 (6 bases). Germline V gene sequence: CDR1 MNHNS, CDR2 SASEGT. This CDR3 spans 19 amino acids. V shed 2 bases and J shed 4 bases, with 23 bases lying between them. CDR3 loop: CASSESPQISQGSTGELFF. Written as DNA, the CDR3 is TGTGCCAGCAGTGAAAGCCCACAAATCTCACAGGGTAGCACCGGGGAGCTGTTTTTT.

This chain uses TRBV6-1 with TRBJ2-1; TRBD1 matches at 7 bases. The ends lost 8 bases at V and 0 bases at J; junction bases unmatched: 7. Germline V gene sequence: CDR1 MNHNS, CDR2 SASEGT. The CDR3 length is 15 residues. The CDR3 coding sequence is TGTGCCAGCGCTCAACCAGGGGGCTCCTACAATGAGCAGTTCTTC. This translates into CASAQPGGSYNEQFF.

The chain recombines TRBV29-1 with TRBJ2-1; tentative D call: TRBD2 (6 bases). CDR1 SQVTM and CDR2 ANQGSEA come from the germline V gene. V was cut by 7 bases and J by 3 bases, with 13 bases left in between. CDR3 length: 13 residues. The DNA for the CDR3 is TGCAGCGCTACCGGACTAATCTACAATGAGCAGTTCTTC. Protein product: CSATGLIYNEQFF.

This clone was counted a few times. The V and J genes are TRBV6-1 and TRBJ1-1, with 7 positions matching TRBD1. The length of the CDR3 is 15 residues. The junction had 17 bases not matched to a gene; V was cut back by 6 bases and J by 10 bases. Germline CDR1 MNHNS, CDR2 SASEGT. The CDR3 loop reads CASRDRTPRVGAAFF. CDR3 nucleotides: TGTGCCAGCAGGGACAGGACACCTAGGGTTGGGGCAGCTTTCTTT.

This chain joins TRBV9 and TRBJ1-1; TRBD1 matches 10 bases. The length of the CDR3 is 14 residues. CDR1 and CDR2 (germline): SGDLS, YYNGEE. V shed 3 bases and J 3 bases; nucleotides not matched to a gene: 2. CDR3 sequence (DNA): TGTGCCAGCAGCGGAGGACAGGGGGACACTGAAGCTTTCTTT. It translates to CASSGGQGDTEAFF.

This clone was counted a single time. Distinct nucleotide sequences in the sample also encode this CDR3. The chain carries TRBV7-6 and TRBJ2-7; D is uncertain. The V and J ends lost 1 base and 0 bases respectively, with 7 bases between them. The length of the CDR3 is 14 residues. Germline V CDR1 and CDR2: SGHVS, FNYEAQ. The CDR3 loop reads CASSLDPSSYEQYF. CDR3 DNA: TGTGCCAGCAGCTTAGATCCTAGCTCCTACGAGCAGTACTTC.

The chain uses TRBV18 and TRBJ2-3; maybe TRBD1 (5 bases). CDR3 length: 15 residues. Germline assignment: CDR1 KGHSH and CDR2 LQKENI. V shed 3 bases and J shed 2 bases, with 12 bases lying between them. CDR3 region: CASSPLADNTDTQYF. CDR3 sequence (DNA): TGTGCCAGCTCACCCCTGGCGGACAACACAGATACGCAGTATTTT.

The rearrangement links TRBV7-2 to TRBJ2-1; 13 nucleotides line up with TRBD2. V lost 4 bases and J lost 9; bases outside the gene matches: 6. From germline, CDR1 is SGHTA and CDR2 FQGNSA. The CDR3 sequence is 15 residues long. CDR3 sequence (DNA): TGTGCCAGCAGCTCACTAGCGGGAGGGTTAAGTGAGCAGTTCTTC. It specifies CASSSLAGGLSEQFF.

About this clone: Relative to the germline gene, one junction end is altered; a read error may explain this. CDR3 sequence reads: CASSSQGETQYF. CDR3 DNA: TGTGCTAGCAGCTCCCAGGGAGAGACCCAGTACTTC. The rearrangement uses TRBV7-7 and TRBJ2-5, with a tentative D call TRBD1 (5 bases). The CDR3 is 12 residues long. Germline values: CDR1 SSHAT, CDR2 FNYEAQ (reference sequence). The full variable domain, in which reference TRBV7-7 and TRBJ2-5 provide the parts outside the CDR3, is GAGVSQSPRYKVTKRGQDVTLRCDPISSHATLYWYQQALGQGPEFLTYFNYEAQPDKSGLPSDRFSAERPEGSISTLTIQRTEQRDSAMYRCASSSQGETQYFGPGTRLLVL.

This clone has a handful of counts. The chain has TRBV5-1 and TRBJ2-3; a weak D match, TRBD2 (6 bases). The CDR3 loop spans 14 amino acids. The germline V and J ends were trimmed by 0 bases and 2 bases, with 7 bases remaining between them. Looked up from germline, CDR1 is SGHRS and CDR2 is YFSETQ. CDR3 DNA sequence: TGCGCCAGCAGCTTGGAGGGACTCACAGATACGCAGTATTTT. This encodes CASSLEGLTDTQYF.

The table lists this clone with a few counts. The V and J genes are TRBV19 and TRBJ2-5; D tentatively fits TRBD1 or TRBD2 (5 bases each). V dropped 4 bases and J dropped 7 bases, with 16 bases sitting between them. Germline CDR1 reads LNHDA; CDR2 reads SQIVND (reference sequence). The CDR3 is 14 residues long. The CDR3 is CASSTGTRGGTQYF. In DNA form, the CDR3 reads TGTGCCAGTAGTACAGGGACCCGGGGTGGGACCCAGTACTTC.

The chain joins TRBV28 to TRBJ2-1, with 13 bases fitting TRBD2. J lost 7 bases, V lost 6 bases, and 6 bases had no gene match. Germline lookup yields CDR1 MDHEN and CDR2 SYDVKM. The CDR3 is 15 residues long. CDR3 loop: CASSRTSGSQNEQFF. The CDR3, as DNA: TGTGCCAGCAGCCGGACTAGCGGGAGTCAAAATGAGCAGTTCTTC.